This T cell receptor beta chain was captured in a study of T-cell reconstitution after alpha-beta-depleted transplantation in children. Molecular barcoding with unique molecular identifiers was used for the TCRbeta library. Each CDR3 protein gets one entry after TCRdb re-called the PCR reads with MiXCR. The sample holds some 490,000 distinct CDR3 sequences, around 13% seen once. A remark on this clonotype: The junction and the germline gene differ at one end; a read error may be behind it.

The length of the CDR3 is 19 residues. Germline assignment: CDR1 PRHDT and CDR2 FYEKMQ (reference sequence). Specimen: PBMCs from the stem cell graft donor, collected from the stem cell graft. This clonotype was sampled from a human donor who donated a stem cell graft to a child with combined immunodeficiency. The J gene is TRBJ2-1, the V gene TRBV13; 16 nucleotides agree with TRBD2. This CDR3 is CTSSSGTSGRAGVSNEQFF. The CDR3 DNA reads TGTACCAGCAGCTCCGGGACTAGCGGGAGGGCCGGGGTCTCCAATGAGCAGTTCTTC.